This TCR beta chain was identified in a study of blood T cell repertoires in COVID-19. For the study at large: The United States, Italy and Spain supplied acute and convalescent COVID-19 samples. PBMCs, B-cell-depleted T cells, or T cells provided the cDNA or gDNA that made up the material.

Seattle-derived patients entered the study during active infection and were followed longitudinally. With V trimmed by 5 bases and J by 0 bases, 6 bases remained unmatched. This CDR3 has 16 amino acids. Germline V gene data show CDR1 as SEHNR and CDR2 as FQNEAQ (reference sequence). In the study's own analysis: Researchers report that nucleated cell counts were estimated from reference gene primer amplification. Produced via immunoSEQ multiplex PCR; TCRdb's table is partial and in-frame only. Clone size and the V and J calls come from that table; the DNA yielded D and trimming. The table lists some 150,000 clones, 70% to 90% of them singletons.

Source material: peripheral blood. The clonotype was recovered from an older woman with COVID-19, enrolled during active disease. This chain joins TRBV7-9 and TRBJ1-1; 10 nucleotides agree with TRBD1. CDR3 coding DNA: TGTGCCAGCAGCCCAGGACAGGGGGGAGTGAACACTGAAGCTTTCTTT. Its translation: CASSPGQGGVNTEAFF.